One sample yielded the 17 T cell receptor beta chains listed below, sequenced in a study of blood T cell repertoires in COVID-19. Repertoires were generated with immunoSEQ multiplex PCR, while TCRdb's copy carries only in-frame clones and drops some. Of approximately 44,000 clones detected, about 90% appear once; the ten largest clones hold 12%. Sample: peripheral blood. The source of these receptors is a human donor in a cohort sampled during active COVID-19.

This sequence joins TRBV5-1 and TRBJ1-6; 8 positions match TRBD1. Germline CDR1 is SGHRS and CDR2 is YFSETQ. V dropped 0 bases and J dropped 8; count of bases not matched to a gene: 1. This CDR3 is 14 amino acids long. DNA for the CDR3: TGCGCCAGCAGCTTGGCAGGGGGCGATTCACCCCTCCACTTT. Protein: CASSLAGGDSPLHF.

The chain recombines TRBV9 with TRBJ2-7; TRBD2 matches 10 bases. The CDR3 spans 13 residues. V gave up 7 bases and J gave up 4 bases; unmatched junction bases: 5. Germline V lookup: CDR1 SGDLS, CDR2 YYNGEE. The CDR3 sequence is CASRSGREYEQYF. In nucleotides, the CDR3 is TGTGCCAGCCGGAGCGGGAGGGAGTACGAGCAGTACTTC.

This clone was observed a single time. The V call is TRBV24-1, the J call TRBJ1-5, with D hard to call. CDR3 length equals 14 residues. Looked up from germline, CDR1 is KGHDR and CDR2 is SFDVKD. Trimming shortened V by 6 bases and J by 1 base, and 9 bases separated the two germline ends. The CDR3 DNA follows: TGTGCCACCAGTAGGGCGGGGAGCAATCAGCCCCAGCATTTT. Protein sequence: CATSRAGSNQPQHF.

In DNA form, the CDR3 reads TGTGCCAGCAGCTTAGCCCAGGGGATTCGAACTGAAGCTTTCTTT. Protein: CASSLAQGIRTEAFF. V is TRBV11-2 and J is TRBJ1-1; TRBD1 is a possible D gene (6 bases). The germline V gene encodes CDR1 SGHAT and CDR2 FQNNGV. The CDR3 runs to 15 residues. V was pared by 1 base and J by 5 bases, with 14 bases between.

CDR3 sequence: CATSPGWDSSYEQYF. The CDR3 bases are TGTGCCACCTCCCCGGGGTGGGACAGCTCCTACGAGCAGTACTTC. The rearrangement uses TRBV15 and TRBJ2-7; TRBD1 aligns across 7 bases. CDR1 and CDR2 (germline): LNHNV, YYDKDF (reference sequence). This CDR3 is built from 15 residues. The junction had 10 bases not matched to a gene; V was cut back by 8 bases and J by 0 bases.

A single count supports this clone. The chain couples TRBV11-3 to TRBJ2-3; TRBD2 might be the D (7 bases). Looked up from germline, CDR1 is SGHNT and CDR2 is YENEEA. Between the trimmed V and J ends, which lost 5 bases and 0 bases, there was a span of 9 bases. This CDR3 has 14 residues. CDR3 loop: CASSRGASTDTQYF. CDR3 nucleotides: TGTGCCAGCAGCCGGGGGGCTAGCACAGATACGCAGTATTTT. Variable domain in full (rest from reference TRBV11-3 and TRBJ2-3): EAGVVQSPRYKIIEKKQPVAFWCNPISGHNTLYWYLQNLGQGPELLIRYENEEAVDDSQLPKDRFSAERLKGVDSTLKIQPAELGDSAVYLCASSRGASTDTQYFGPGTRLTVL.

This clone was counted only a few times. The J gene is TRBJ1-4, the V gene TRBV5-1; 7 positions agree with TRBD1. Germline values: CDR1 SGHRS, CDR2 YFSETQ. This CDR3 has 15 residues. Germline trimming cut 0 bases from V and 3 bases from J; bases unmatched to any gene: 2. CDR3 sequence: CASSLEGAANEKLFF. DNA of the CDR3: TGCGCCAGCAGCTTGGAGGGGGCGGCTAATGAAAAACTGTTTTTT. The full variable domain, rest sourced from reference TRBV5-1 and TRBJ1-4, is KAGVTQTPRYLIKTRGQQVTLSCSPISGHRSVSWYQQTPGQGLQFLFEYFSETQRNKGNFPGRFSGRQFSNSRSEMNVSTLELGDSALYLCASSLEGAANEKLFFGSGTQLSVL.

This chain uses TRBV10-3 with TRBJ1-4; no reliable D call. Trimming took 3 bases from V and 4 from J, leaving 9 bases between them. Germline V CDR1 and CDR2: ENHRY, SYGVKD. This CDR3 is built from 14 residues. The CDR3 DNA sequence: TGTGCCATCAGTGATTCAGGTGTTAATGAAAAACTGTTTTTT. Its translation is CAISDSGVNEKLFF.

The table lists this clone with a count of one. The J gene is TRBJ1-2, the V gene TRBV5-5; unclear D gene. V dropped 0 bases and J dropped 1 base, with 7 bases sitting between them. Germline CDR1 SGHKS, CDR2 YYEKEE (reference sequence). There are 14 residues in the CDR3. The CDR3 region is CASSLGQNNYGYTF. The CDR3 DNA follows: TGTGCCAGCAGCTTGGGCCAGAATAACTATGGCTACACCTTC.

The chain carries TRBV25-1 and TRBJ1-1, with 7 bases matching TRBD1. This CDR3 region has 16 residues. Germline trimming cut 3 bases from V and 1 base from J; bases unmatched to any gene: 8. In germline, CDR1 is MGHDK, CDR2 SYGVNS. This chain's CDR3 is CASSEAGGIGNTEAFF. DNA of the CDR3: TGTGCCAGCAGTGAGGCAGGGGGTATCGGGAACACTGAAGCTTTCTTT. The whole variable domain, remainder taken from reference TRBV25-1 and TRBJ1-1, is EADIYQTPRYLVIGTGKKITLECSQTMGHDKMYWYQQDPGMELHLIHYSYGVNSTEKGDLSSESTVSRIRTEHFPLTLESARPSHTSQYLCASSEAGGIGNTEAFFGQGTRLTVV.

The gene calls are TRBV5-5 and TRBJ2-2; the D is unclear. The CDR3 contains 18 residues. In germline, CDR1 is SGHKS, CDR2 YYEKEE (reference sequence). V was cut by 1 base and J by 0 bases, with 16 bases left in between. This chain's CDR3 is CASSLHETTTSNTGELFF. In DNA, the CDR3 is TGTGCCAGCAGCTTGCACGAAACAACCACCTCGAACACCGGGGAGCTGTTTTTT.

Here the CDR3 DNA reads TGTGCCAGTATGAGGGGACTAGACTACAATGAGCAGTTCTTC. Its translation: CASMRGLDYNEQFF. J is TRBJ2-1 and V is TRBV19; 8 bases are shared with TRBD2. V gave up 7 bases and J gave up 3 bases; unmatched junction bases: 5. This CDR3 is built from 14 residues. Germline CDR1 LNHDA, CDR2 SQIVND (reference sequence). Full variable domain (outside the CDR3, taken from reference TRBV19 and TRBJ2-1): DGGITQSPKYLFRKEGQNVTLSCEQNLNHDAMYWYRQDPGQGLRLIYYSQIVNDFQKGDIAEGYSVSREKKESFPLTVTSAQKNPTAFYLCASMRGLDYNEQFFGPGTRLTVL.

This clone was recorded only once. V and J are TRBV6-6 and TRBJ2-1; perhaps TRBD1 as D (5 bases). This CDR3 region has 15 residues. Germline V CDR1 and CDR2: MNHNY, SVGAGI (reference sequence). The ends were cut back, 4 bases at V and 10 bases at J, with 20 bases in the middle. The CDR3 region is CASSFPDPRKGEQFF. The DNA of the CDR3 is TGTGCCAGCAGTTTCCCCGACCCGAGAAAGGGGGAGCAGTTCTTC.

There are a few counts of this clone. V and J are TRBV28 and TRBJ1-4, with D possibly TRBD1 on 5 matching bases. The length of the CDR3 is 15 residues. CDR1 and CDR2 from the germline V gene are MDHEN and SYDVKM. V lost 2 bases and J 4 bases, leaving 11 bases between the germline ends. The CDR3 region has the DNA TGTGCCAGCAGTTTAGTGGGGCGTGATAATGAAAAACTGTTTTTT. Encoded protein: CASSLVGRDNEKLFF.

The chain uses TRBV6-5 and TRBJ2-7; 9 bases agree with TRBD1. Germline CDR1 and CDR2: MNHEY and SVGAGI. Trimming cost V 7 bases and J 5 bases; bases outside gene matches: 3. This CDR3 is 12 amino acids long. CDR3 loop: CASTGTGNEQYF. DNA for the CDR3: TGTGCCAGCACCGGGACAGGGAACGAGCAGTACTTC.

With respect to this clone: The junction departs from germline at one end; a sequencing error may be responsible. The chain links TRBV3-1 (or the pseudogene TRBV3-2) to TRBJ1-5, with D tentatively TRBD1 (5 bases). The germline V gene encodes CDR1 LGHDT and CDR2 YNNKEL (reference sequence). This CDR3 region has 14 residues. The CDR3: CASTQGHINQPQHF. CDR3 DNA sequence: TGTGCCAGCACCCAAGGACACATAAACCAGCCCCAGCATTTT.

This chain joins TRBV6-2 or TRBV6-3 and TRBJ2-4, with D maybe TRBD1 (6 bases). The V gene lost 6 bases and the J gene lost 2 bases, with 17 bases spanning the gap. The CDR3 runs 16 residues. Germline assignment: CDR1 MNHEY and CDR2 SVGEGT. The CDR3 nucleotides read TGTGCCAGCAGCCCCCAGGGGATTAAATCCAAAAACATTCAGTACTTC. Protein: CASSPQGIKSKNIQYF.